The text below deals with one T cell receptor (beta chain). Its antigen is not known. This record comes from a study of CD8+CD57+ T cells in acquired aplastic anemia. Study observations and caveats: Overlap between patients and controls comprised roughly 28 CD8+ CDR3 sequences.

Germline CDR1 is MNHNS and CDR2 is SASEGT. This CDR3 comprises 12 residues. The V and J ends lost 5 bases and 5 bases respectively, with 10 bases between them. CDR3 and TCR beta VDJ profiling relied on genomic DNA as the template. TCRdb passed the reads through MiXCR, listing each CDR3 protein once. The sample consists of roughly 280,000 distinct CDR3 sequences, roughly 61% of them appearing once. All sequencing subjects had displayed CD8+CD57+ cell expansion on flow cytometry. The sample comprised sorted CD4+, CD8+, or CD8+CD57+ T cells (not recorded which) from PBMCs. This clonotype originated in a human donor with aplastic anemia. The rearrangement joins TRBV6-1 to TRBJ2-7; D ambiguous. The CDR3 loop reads CASSKNQNEQYF. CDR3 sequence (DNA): TGTGCCAGCAGTAAAAACCAGAACGAGCAGTACTTC.